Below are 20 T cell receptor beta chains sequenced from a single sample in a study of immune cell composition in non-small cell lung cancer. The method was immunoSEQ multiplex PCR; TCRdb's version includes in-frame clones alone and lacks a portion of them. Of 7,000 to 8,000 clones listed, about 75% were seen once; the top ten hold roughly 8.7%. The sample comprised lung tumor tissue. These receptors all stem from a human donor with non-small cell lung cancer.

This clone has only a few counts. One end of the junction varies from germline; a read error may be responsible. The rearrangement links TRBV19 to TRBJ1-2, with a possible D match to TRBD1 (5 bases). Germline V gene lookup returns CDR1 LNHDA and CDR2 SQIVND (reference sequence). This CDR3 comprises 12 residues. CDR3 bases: TGTGCCTGTAGAGAGCAGGGTACTGGCTACACCTTC. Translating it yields CACREQGTGYTF. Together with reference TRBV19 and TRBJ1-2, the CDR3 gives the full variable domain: DGGITQSPKYLFRKEGQNVTLSCEQNLNHDAMYWYRQDPGQGLRLIYYSQIVNDFQKGDIAEGYSVSREKKESFPLTVTSAQKNPTAFYLCACREQGTGYTFGSGTRLTVV.

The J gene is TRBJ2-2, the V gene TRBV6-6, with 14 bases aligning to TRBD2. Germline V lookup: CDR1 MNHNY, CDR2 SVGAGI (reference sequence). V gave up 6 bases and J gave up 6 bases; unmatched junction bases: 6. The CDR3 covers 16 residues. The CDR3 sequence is CASRGTSGRAPGELFF. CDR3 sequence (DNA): TGTGCCAGCAGAGGGACTAGCGGGAGAGCCCCCGGGGAGCTGTTTTTT.

CDR3 amino acids: CASSQEETGLAGYTF. The CDR3 coding sequence is TGCGCCAGCAGCCAAGAAGAAACAGGGTTGGCTGGCTACACCTTC. The chain has TRBV4-1 and TRBJ1-2; tentatively, D is TRBD1 (6 bases). Germline loops: CDR1 MGHRA, CDR2 YSYEKL. This CDR3 spans 15 amino acids. Trimming took 0 bases from V and 7 from J, leaving 15 bases between them.

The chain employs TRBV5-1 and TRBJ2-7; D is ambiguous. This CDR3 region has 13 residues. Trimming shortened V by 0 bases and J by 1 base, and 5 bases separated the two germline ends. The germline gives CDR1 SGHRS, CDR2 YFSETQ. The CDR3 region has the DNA TGCGCCAGCAGCTTGGGACAATCCTACGAGCAGTACTTC. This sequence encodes CASSLGQSYEQYF.

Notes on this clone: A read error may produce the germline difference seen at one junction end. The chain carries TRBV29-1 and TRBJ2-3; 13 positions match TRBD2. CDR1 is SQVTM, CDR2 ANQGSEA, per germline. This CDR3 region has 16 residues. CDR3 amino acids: CSVEPRTSGSRDTQYF. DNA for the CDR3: TGCAGCGTTGAGCCGCGGACTAGCGGGAGCAGAGATACGCAGTATTTT.

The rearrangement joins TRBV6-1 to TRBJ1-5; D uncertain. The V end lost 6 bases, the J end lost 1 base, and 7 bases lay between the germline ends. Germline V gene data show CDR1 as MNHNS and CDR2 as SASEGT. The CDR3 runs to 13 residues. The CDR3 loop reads CASRLMSNQPQHF. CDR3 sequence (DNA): TGTGCCAGCAGACTTATGAGCAATCAGCCCCAGCATTTT.

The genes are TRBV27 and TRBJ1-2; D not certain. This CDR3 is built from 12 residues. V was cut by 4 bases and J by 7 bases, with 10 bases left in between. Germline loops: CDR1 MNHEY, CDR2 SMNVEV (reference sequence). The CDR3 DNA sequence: TGTGCCAGCAGTTCGTTTGGCTTTGGCTACACCTTC. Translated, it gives CASSSFGFGYTF.

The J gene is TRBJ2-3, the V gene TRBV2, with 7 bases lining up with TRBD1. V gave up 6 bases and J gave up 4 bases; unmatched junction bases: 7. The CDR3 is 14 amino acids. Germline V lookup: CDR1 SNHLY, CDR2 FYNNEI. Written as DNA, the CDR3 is TGTGCCAGCAGGGTTGACAGGGCGGCAGATACGCAGTATTTT. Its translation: CASRVDRAADTQYF.

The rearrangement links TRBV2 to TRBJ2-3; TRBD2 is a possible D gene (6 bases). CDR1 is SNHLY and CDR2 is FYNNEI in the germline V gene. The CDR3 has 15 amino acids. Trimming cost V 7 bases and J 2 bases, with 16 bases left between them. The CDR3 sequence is CASTVRRGNTDTQYF. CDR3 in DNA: TGTGCCAGCACAGTCAGGCGGGGTAACACAGATACGCAGTATTTT.

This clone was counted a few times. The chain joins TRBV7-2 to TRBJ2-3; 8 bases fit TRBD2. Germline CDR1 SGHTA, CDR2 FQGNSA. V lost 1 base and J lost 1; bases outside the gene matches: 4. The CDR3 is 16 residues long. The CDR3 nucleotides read TGTGCCAGCAGCTTAGTCGGGGGGGGACGCACAGATACGCAGTATTTT. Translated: CASSLVGGGRTDTQYF.

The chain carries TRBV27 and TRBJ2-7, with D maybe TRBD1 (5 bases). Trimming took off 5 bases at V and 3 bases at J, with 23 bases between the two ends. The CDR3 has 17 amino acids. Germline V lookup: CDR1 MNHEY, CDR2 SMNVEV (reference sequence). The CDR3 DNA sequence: TGTGCCAGCAGTACTCACTATTCGGTGAGACAGAGCTACGAGCAGTACTTC. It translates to CASSTHYSVRQSYEQYF.

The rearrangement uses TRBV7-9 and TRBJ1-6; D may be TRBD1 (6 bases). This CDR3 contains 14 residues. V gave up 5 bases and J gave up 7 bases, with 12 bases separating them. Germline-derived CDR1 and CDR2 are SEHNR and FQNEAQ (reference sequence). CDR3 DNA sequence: TGTGCCAGCAGCGTAGGACAGACGAATTCACCCCTCCACTTT. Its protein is CASSVGQTNSPLHF.

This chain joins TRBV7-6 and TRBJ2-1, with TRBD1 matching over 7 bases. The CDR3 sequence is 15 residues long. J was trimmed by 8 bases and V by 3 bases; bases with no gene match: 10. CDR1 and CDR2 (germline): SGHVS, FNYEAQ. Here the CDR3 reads CASSLIGGPSYEQFF. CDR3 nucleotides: TGTGCCAGCAGCTTGATAGGGGGCCCTTCATATGAGCAGTTCTTC.

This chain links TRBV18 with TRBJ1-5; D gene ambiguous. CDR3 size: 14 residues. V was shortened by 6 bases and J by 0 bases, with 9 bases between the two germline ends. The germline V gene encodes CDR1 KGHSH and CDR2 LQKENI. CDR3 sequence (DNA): TGTGCCAGCTCTATAGACATTAGCAATCAGCCCCAGCATTTT. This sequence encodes CASSIDISNQPQHF. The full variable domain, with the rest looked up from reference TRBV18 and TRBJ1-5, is NAGVMQNPRHLVRRRGQEARLRCSPMKGHSHVYWYRQLPEEGLKFMVYLQKENIIDESGMPKERFSAEFPKEGPSILRIQQVVRGDSAAYFCASSIDISNQPQHFGDGTRLSIL.

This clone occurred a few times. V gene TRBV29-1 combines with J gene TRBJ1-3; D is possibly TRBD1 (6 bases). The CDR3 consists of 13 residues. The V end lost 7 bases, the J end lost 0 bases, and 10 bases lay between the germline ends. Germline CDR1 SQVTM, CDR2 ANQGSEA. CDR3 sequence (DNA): TGCAGCGGACAGGTTAACTCTGGAAACACCATATATTTT. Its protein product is CSGQVNSGNTIYF.

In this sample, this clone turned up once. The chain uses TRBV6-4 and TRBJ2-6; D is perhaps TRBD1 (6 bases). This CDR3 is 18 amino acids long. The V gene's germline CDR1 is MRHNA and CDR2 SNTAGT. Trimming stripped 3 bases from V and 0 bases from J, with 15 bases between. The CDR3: CASSEFDRSSSGANVLTF. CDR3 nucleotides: TGTGCCAGCAGTGAGTTCGACAGGTCGAGCTCTGGGGCCAACGTCCTGACTTTC.

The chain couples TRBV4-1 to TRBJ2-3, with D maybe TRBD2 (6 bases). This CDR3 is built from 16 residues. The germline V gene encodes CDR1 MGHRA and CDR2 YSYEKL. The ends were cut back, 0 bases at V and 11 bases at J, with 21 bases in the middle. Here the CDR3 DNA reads TGCGCCAGCAGCCAAGATTCGTACGGTCTCCGCGGGAAGCAGTATTTT. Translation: CASSQDSYGLRGKQYF.

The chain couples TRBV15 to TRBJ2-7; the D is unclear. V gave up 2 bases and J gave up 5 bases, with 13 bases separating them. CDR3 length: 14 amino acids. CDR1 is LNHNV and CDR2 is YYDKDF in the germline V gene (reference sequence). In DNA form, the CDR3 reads TGTGCCACCAGCAGACTCCTTGATGGCAACGAGCAGTACTTC. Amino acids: CATSRLLDGNEQYF. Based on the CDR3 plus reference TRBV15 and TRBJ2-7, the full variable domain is DAMVIQNPRYQVTQFGKPVTLSCSQTLNHNVMYWYQQKSSQAPKLLFHYYDKDFNNEADTPDNFQSRRPNTSFCFLDIRSPGLGDTAMYLCATSRLLDGNEQYFGPGTRLTVT.

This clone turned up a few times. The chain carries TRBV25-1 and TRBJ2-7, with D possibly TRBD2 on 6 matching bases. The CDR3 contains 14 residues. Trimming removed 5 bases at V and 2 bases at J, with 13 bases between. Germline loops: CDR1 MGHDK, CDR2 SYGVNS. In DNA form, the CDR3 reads TGTGCCAGCAGTCCGGACTACGGAACCTACGAGCAGTACTTC. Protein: CASSPDYGTYEQYF.

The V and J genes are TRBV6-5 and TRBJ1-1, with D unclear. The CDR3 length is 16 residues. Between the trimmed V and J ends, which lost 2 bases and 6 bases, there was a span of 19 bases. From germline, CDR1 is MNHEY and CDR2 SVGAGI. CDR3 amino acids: CASSYVSEVVGSEAFF. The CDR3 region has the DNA TGTGCCAGCAGTTACGTTTCGGAGGTCGTCGGATCTGAAGCTTTCTTT.